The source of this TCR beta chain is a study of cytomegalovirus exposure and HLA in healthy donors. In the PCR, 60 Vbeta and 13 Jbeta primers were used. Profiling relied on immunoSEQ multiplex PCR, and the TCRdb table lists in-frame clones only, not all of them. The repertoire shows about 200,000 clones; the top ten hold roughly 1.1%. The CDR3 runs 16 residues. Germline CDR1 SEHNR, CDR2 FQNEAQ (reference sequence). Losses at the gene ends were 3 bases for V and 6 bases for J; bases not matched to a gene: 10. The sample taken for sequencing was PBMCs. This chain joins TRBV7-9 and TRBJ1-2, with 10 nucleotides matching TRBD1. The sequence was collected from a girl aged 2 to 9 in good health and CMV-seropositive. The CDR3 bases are TGTGCCAGCAGCTTCCTTAGGGACAGGGGTCTCGATGGCTACACCTTC. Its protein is CASSFLRDRGLDGYTF.